This T cell receptor beta chain was obtained from a study of regulatory T cells in long-lasting Graves disease. Study-wide background: The antithyroid drugs taken by newly diagnosed Graves' patients had been used for under 3 months. Study results and caveats: Possibly, too few samples lowered accuracy.

With regard to this clonotype: Its antigen is as yet unknown.

Indicated time point: newly diagnosed GD, antithyroid drugs for less than 3 months. Isolated PBMC RNA provided the starting material for the TCR library. HTBI primers from iRepertoire and Arm-PCR of CDR3 regions yielded the TCR beta libraries. TCRdb called the multiplex PCR reads again in MiXCR, with one record for every CDR3 protein. Of over 200,000 distinct CDR3 sequences in the sample, about 18% were seen once. In germline, CDR1 is MDHEN, CDR2 SYDVKM. Trimming removed 4 bases at V and 8 bases at J, with 11 bases between. CDR3 length: 12 residues. The receptor comes from a female donor with Graves disease. The J gene is TRBJ1-1, the V gene TRBV28, with TRBD1 as a possible D gene (5 bases). The sample here was peripheral blood mononuclear cells (PBMCs), taken at new diagnosis, from a patient treated with antithyroid drugs. CDR3 in amino acids: CASSSGGNEAFF. In DNA, the CDR3 is TGTGCCAGCAGTTCGGGGGGTAACGAAGCTTTCTTT.